Ten or more counts support the clone carrying this TCR beta chain. V was shortened by 1 base and J by 8 bases, with 12 bases between the two germline ends. The CDR3 contains 13 residues. Germline V CDR1 and CDR2: SQVTM, ANQGSEA. This record belongs to a study of T cell repertoires in cytomegalovirus infection. MiXCR, run by TCRdb on the reads, gives a single entry per CDR3 protein. The profile shows a few hundred thousand distinct CDR3 sequences, 15% to 20% of them singletons. The clonotype originates from a human donor in good health (CMV status not recorded). Some clones in this sample may be carry-over from other donors' samples. The chain recombines TRBV29-1 with TRBJ1-3, with D possibly TRBD1 on 6 matching bases. Sequencing was carried out using PBMCs. CDR3 in amino acids: CSVEAVAGDTIYF. The CDR3 DNA reads TGCAGCGTTGAAGCCGTCGCAGGGGACACCATATATTTT.